What follows is one TCR beta chain and its context. An end of the junction differs from the germline gene, which may be a read error. In the original analysis: Reference gene primer amplification yielded estimated nucleated cell counts. Assay: immunoSEQ multiplex PCR; the TCRdb copy retains only in-frame clones and omits some. The V and J calls and clone size were taken over from that table, and D and trimming were inferred from the DNA. The table includes about 90,000 clones, around 88% detected once. This sample is part of a study of blood T cell repertoires in COVID-19. Study information: The samples span acute and convalescent COVID-19 from the United States, Italy and Spain. T cells, B-cell-depleted T cells, or PBMCs provided the cDNA or gDNA that served as material.

The CDR3 is 14 residues long. CDR1 is SGHRS, CDR2 YFSETQ, per germline. This clonotype was sampled from a man in his sixties with acute or convalescent COVID-19. Sequenced: peripheral blood. The chain is built from TRBV5-1 and TRBJ2-7, with D perhaps matching TRBD1 (5 bases). DNA for the CDR3: TGCGCCAGCAGCTTGGAGGGGTTTGGTGACGAACAGTACTTC. Translated, it gives CASSLEGFGDEQYF.